These 9 T cell receptor beta chains originate from one sample sequenced in a study of glioma-infiltrating T cells after dendritic cell vaccination. Sequenced by immunoSEQ multiplex PCR; TCRdb stores in-frame clones only, minus some. Here the sample spans about 92,000 clones, 85% to 90% being singletons. The sample was blood, taken before dendritic cell vaccination. These receptor sequences come from a human donor with glioblastoma.

The genes are TRBV28 and TRBJ2-5; 7 bases align to TRBD1. Germline CDR1 and CDR2: MDHEN and SYDVKM. With 5 bases clipped from V and 2 bases from J, the junction kept 8 bases outside the gene matches. There are 15 residues in the CDR3. This chain's CDR3 is CASSTPDREQETQYF. CDR3 nucleotide sequence: TGTGCCAGCAGTACCCCTGACAGGGAGCAAGAGACCCAGTACTTC. Together with reference TRBV28 and TRBJ2-5, the CDR3 gives the full variable domain: DVKVTQSSRYLVKRTGEKVFLECVQDMDHENMFWYRQDPGLGLRLIYFSYDVKMKEKGDIPEGYSVSREKKERFSLILESASTNQTSMYLCASSTPDREQETQYFGPGTRLLVL.

V gene TRBV30 combines with J gene TRBJ1-2, with 8 bases that match TRBD1. The CDR3 length is 15 residues. Germline V gene lookup returns CDR1 GTSNPN and CDR2 SVGIG (reference sequence). V gave up 0 bases and J gave up 8 bases; unmatched junction bases: 11. The CDR3 here is CAWSVIGQGILGYTF. CDR3 nucleotides: TGTGCCTGGAGTGTCATTGGACAGGGTATTTTGGGCTACACCTTC.

The chain joins TRBV7-2 to TRBJ1-3; a weak D match, TRBD1 (6 bases). The CDR3 extends over 15 amino acids. Germline V CDR1 and CDR2: SGHTA, FQGNSA. The V end lost 4 bases, the J end lost 4 bases, and 14 bases lay between the germline ends. CDR3 coding DNA: TGTGCCAGCAGCTCACGGACAGTCTCCGGAAACACCATATATTTT. Protein: CASSSRTVSGNTIYF.

The chain joins TRBV5-4 to TRBJ1-5, with 7 positions matching TRBD1. Germline V CDR1 and CDR2: SGHNT, YYREEE (reference sequence). The CDR3 is 16 amino acids. The V segment lost 3 bases and the J segment 3 bases; nucleotides outside the gene matches: 9. CDR3 DNA: TGTGCCAGCAGCTCCAACCCGGGACAGATCAATCAGCCCCAGCATTTT. Amino acids: CASSSNPGQINQPQHF.

J is TRBJ1-2 and V is TRBV12-5, with 12 nucleotides matching TRBD1. The CDR3 is 19 amino acids. J gave up 6 bases and V 5 bases, and 19 bases lay outside the gene matches. Germline values: CDR1 LGHNT, CDR2 FRNRAP. DNA of the CDR3: TGTGCTAGTGGTACCTCCCCCGGGACAGGGGGCCCATTGGAGCATGGCTACACCTTC. This translates into CASGTSPGTGGPLEHGYTF.

The CDR3 nucleotides read TGTGCCAGCAGCAGACAGGGGGCAGACAATGAGCAGTTCTTC. This translates into CASSRQGADNEQFF. The V call is TRBV2, the J call TRBJ2-1; 10 positions match TRBD1. The J segment lost 5 bases and the V segment lost 6 bases, leaving 4 bases of the junction unmatched. There are 14 residues in the CDR3. The germline CDR1 and CDR2 sequences are SNHLY and FYNNEI.

This chain joins TRBV27 and TRBJ1-1; D is unclear. This CDR3 is built from 15 residues. Trimming took 5 bases from V and 0 from J, leaving 13 bases between them. Germline assignment: CDR1 MNHEY and CDR2 SMNVEV (reference sequence). The CDR3 reads CASSPALAVNTEAFF. DNA of the CDR3: TGTGCCAGCAGTCCCGCCCTCGCAGTGAACACTGAAGCTTTCTTT.

This chain connects TRBV6-6 to TRBJ2-1, with D unclear. Germline V gene lookup returns CDR1 MNHNY and CDR2 SVGAGI (reference sequence). The CDR3 is 14 residues long. Trimming shortened V by 6 bases and J by 6 bases, and 15 bases separated the two germline ends. The CDR3 region has the DNA TGTGCCAGCAGCACAGCCTCTCGCCGCAATGAGCAGTTCTTC. Translated, it gives CASSTASRRNEQFF.

The chain uses TRBV27 and TRBJ2-2; D remains unclear. CDR1 is MNHEY and CDR2 is SMNVEV in the germline V gene (reference sequence). This CDR3 is built from 15 residues. V was clipped by 3 bases and J by 0 bases, with 8 bases between them. In nucleotides, the CDR3 is TGTGCCAGCAGTTTTGTCCCCGCGAACACCGGGGAGCTGTTTTTT. It specifies CASSFVPANTGELFF.